The TCR beta chain under discussion was sequenced for a study of CD8 T cells in Susac syndrome. Reverse transcription of roughly 0.45 to 1 ug RNA used random hexamers. TCRdb passed the immunoSEQ multiplex PCR reads through MiXCR, listing each CDR3 protein once. The sample contains about 190,000 distinct CDR3 sequences, 85% to 95% of which appear only once. V gave up 7 bases and J gave up 12 bases; unmatched junction bases: 12. From germline, CDR1 is MNHEY and CDR2 SVGEGT. The CDR3 is 14 amino acids. The clonotype originates from a human donor in good health. Material: CD4+ T cells from PBMCs. V usage is TRBV6-2 or TRBV6-3 and J usage is TRBJ2-1, with 10 bases matching TRBD2. The CDR3 bases are TGTGCCAGCACCCTAGGCAGCGGGGGGGCCCGGCAGTTCTTC. Translating gives CASTLGSGGARQFF.